Listed below are T cell receptor beta chains from one sample, sequenced in a study of blood T cell repertoires in COVID-19. Sequencing was performed with immunoSEQ multiplex PCR; in TCRdb, only in-frame clones are kept and a portion is missing. The top ten hold under 5.5% of the sample, which has 98,000 or so clones, 89% seen once. Sequencing was carried out using peripheral blood. The receptors derive from a man in his sixties with COVID-19, enrolled during active disease. The CDR3 runs from the conserved cysteine through the conserved F or W. A D gene is named only where the DNA matches it firmly. Size is omitted from some rows. Given values are once, few, many or a class for expanded clones.

j_call: TRBJ1-5; d_call: NA; clone_size: NA; v_call: TRBV7-9; cdr3_nt: TGTGCCAGCAGCGCCACGCGGAGCAATCAGCCCCAGCATTTT; cdr3_aa: CASSATRSNQPQHF
j_call: TRBJ1-1; d_call: NA; clone_size: once; v_call: TRBV5-4; cdr3_nt: TGTGCCAGCAGCCGGACAGTGAACACTGAAGCTTTCTTT; cdr3_aa: CASSRTVNTEAFF
j_call: TRBJ2-2; d_call: NA; clone_size: once; v_call: TRBV5-4; cdr3_nt: TGTGCCAGCAGCTCTCAGGGTACCGGGGAGCTGTTTTTT; cdr3_aa: CASSSQGTGELFF
j_call: TRBJ1-1; d_call: TRBD1; clone_size: once; v_call: TRBV30; cdr3_nt: TGTGCCTGGAGTCCGACAGGGTTGACTGAAGCTTTCTTT; cdr3_aa: CAWSPTGLTEAFF
j_call: TRBJ1-1; d_call: NA; clone_size: NA; v_call: TRBV29-1; cdr3_nt: TGCAGCTTTCAGACAGCCCCGAACACTGAAGCTTTCTTT; cdr3_aa: CSFQTAPNTEAFF
j_call: TRBJ1-5; d_call: NA; clone_size: NA; v_call: TRBV19; cdr3_nt: TGTGCCAGTAGTCCCGTCGGGAGGGGCAATCAGCCCCAGCATTTT; cdr3_aa: CASSPVGRGNQPQHF
j_call: TRBJ2-3; d_call: NA; clone_size: once; v_call: TRBV28; cdr3_nt: TGTGCCAGCAGTTTCCCCCCAACCCCCAGTACGCAGTATTTT; cdr3_aa: CASSFPPTPSTQYF
j_call: TRBJ1-4; d_call: TRBD1; clone_size: NA; v_call: TRBV19; cdr3_nt: TGTGCCAGTAGTATCGACAGGGCGGGAGAAAAACTGTTTTTT; cdr3_aa: CASSIDRAGEKLFF
j_call: TRBJ1-6; d_call: NA; clone_size: NA; v_call: TRBV4-1; cdr3_nt: TGCGCCAGCAGCCAAGCTGGCGGGAGCTCCTATAATTCACCCCTCCACTTT; cdr3_aa: CASSQAGGSSYNSPLHF
j_call: TRBJ2-1; d_call: TRBD2; clone_size: NA; v_call: TRBV5-1; cdr3_nt: TGCGCCAGCAGCTTGGTGAGGACTAGCGGGAGGCATGAGCAGTTCTTC; cdr3_aa: CASSLVRTSGRHEQFF
j_call: TRBJ1-1; d_call: TRBD1; clone_size: NA; v_call: TRBV19; cdr3_nt: TGTGCCAGTAGAACAGGGGGCAACACTGAAGCTTTCTTT; cdr3_aa: CASRTGGNTEAFF